A single sample is the source of the 26 T cell receptor beta chains below, sequenced in a study of PD-1 blockade in classical Hodgkin lymphoma. Time point specified: cycle 4 day 1 (C4D1), after less than seven weeks of nivolumab. Relapse after autologous stem cell transplantation occurred in every patient, and brentuximab vedotin exposure varied. Method: immunoSEQ multiplex PCR; TCRdb's copy keeps in-frame clones and lacks some. Counted here are tens of thousands of clones, 55% to 80% occurring once; the ten biggest clones make up 3% to 4%. The material was peripheral blood mononuclear cells (PBMCs), obtained before the fourth cycle of nivolumab. All receptors derive from a human donor with classical Hodgkin lymphoma.

By frequency in the sample, this clone is medium-sized. The rearrangement links TRBV6-6 to TRBJ2-7; weak D call: TRBD2 (7 bases). This CDR3 has 15 residues. The ends were cut back, 2 bases at V and 1 base at J, with 12 bases in the middle. Germline loops: CDR1 MNHNY, CDR2 SVGAGI (reference sequence). This CDR3 reads CASSYGAGASYEQYF. The CDR3 region has the DNA TGTGCCAGCAGTTACGGTGCGGGGGCGTCCTACGAGCAGTACTTC.

This chain connects TRBV6-5 to TRBJ2-7; a possible D gene is TRBD2 (6 bases). The germline V gene has CDR1 MNHEY and CDR2 SVGAGI. The CDR3 length is 14 residues. Trimming left V 5 bases short and J 0 bases short, with 11 bases between. Here the CDR3 reads CASSRRDGSYEQYF. The CDR3 DNA is TGTGCCAGCAGTCGGCGGGACGGCTCCTACGAGCAGTACTTC.

CDR3 DNA: TGTGCCAGCAGTTTGATAGGGACTAACACAGATACGCAGTATTTT. Its protein product is CASSLIGTNTDTQYF. V and J are TRBV28 and TRBJ2-3; TRBD2 matches at 7 bases. CDR3 size: 15 residues. Per germline, CDR1 MDHEN and CDR2 SYDVKM. After removal of 3 bases from V and 2 bases from J, the junction contained 5 bases not matched to a gene.

The chain is built from TRBV28 and TRBJ2-2, with TRBD2 identical over 11 bases. The CDR3 is 17 amino acids. V trimming: 8 bases; J trimming: 4 bases; junction bases outside the gene matches: 12. In germline, CDR1 is MDHEN, CDR2 SYDVKM. The CDR3 nucleotides are TGTGCCAGCGGAGTAATAGCGGGAGGGGAGGGCACCGGGGAGCTGTTTTTT. The encoded protein is CASGVIAGGEGTGELFF.

V is TRBV28 and J is TRBJ1-5; no firm D call. Germline V gene data show CDR1 as MDHEN and CDR2 as SYDVKM. The CDR3 spans 15 residues. Trimming removed 3 bases at V and 2 bases at J, with 11 bases between. The chain's CDR3 is CASSFGHTGNQPQHF. CDR3 nucleotide sequence: TGTGCCAGCAGTTTTGGTCACACGGGCAATCAGCCCCAGCATTTT.

Regarding this clone: At one of its ends the junction is not consistent with the germline gene, which may arise from a read error. V and J are TRBV28 and TRBJ2-7; D call uncertain. The CDR3 sequence is 12 residues long. Per germline, CDR1 MDHEN and CDR2 SYDVKM. The CDR3 here is CASSFLVGPPGF. CDR3 coding DNA: TGTGCCAGCAGTTTCTTAGTCGGTCCACCGGGCTTC.

V is TRBV2 and J is TRBJ1-5, with no clear D. Germline values: CDR1 SNHLY, CDR2 FYNNEI. The CDR3 sequence is 12 residues long. Trimming cost V 6 bases and J 11 bases, with 14 bases left between them. The CDR3 sequence is CASSATGVAQHF. CDR3 in DNA: TGTGCCAGCAGCGCGACTGGGGTGGCCCAGCATTTT.

This clone occurred a few times. The V and J genes are TRBV7-2 and TRBJ2-5, with no clear D. CDR3 size: 16 residues. CDR1 is SGHTA and CDR2 is FQGNSA in the germline V gene. V was clipped by 2 bases and J by 2 bases, with 15 bases between them. This CDR3 reads CASSLMPPHRQETQYF. The CDR3 DNA sequence: TGTGCCAGCAGCTTAATGCCCCCACATAGACAAGAGACCCAGTACTTC.

This clone was detected many times. The chain carries TRBV11-2 and TRBJ2-3; TRBD2 might be the D (6 bases). From germline, CDR1 is SGHAT and CDR2 FQNNGV. This CDR3 is 15 amino acids long. Trimming removed 5 bases at V and 0 bases at J, with 12 bases between. The CDR3 here is CASSPGSGSTDTQYF. Here the CDR3 DNA reads TGTGCCAGCAGCCCCGGGAGCGGAAGCACAGATACGCAGTATTTT.

As for this clone: A much larger clone differs by one base, so this may be a read error. The chain's CDR3 is CASSLTEFYEQYF. The CDR3 nucleotides read TGTGCCAGCAGCTTGACAGAGTTTTACGAGCAGTACTTC. V is TRBV5-6 and J is TRBJ2-7; D is ambiguous. Germline V gene sequence: CDR1 SGHDT, CDR2 YYEEEE. The V end lost 1 base, the J end lost 4 bases, and 9 bases lay between the germline ends. The CDR3 sequence is 13 residues long.

This chain connects TRBV25-1 to TRBJ1-6; 7 bases align to TRBD1. J was trimmed by 0 bases and V by 6 bases; bases with no gene match: 5. Per germline, CDR1 MGHDK and CDR2 SYGVNS. The CDR3 has 16 amino acids. The DNA for the CDR3 is TGTGCCAGCAGCCGGGACAGTAGCTCCTATAATTCACCCCTCCACTTT. It yields the protein CASSRDSSSYNSPLHF. Looking up the rest from reference TRBV25-1 and TRBJ1-6 gives the full variable domain: EADIYQTPRYLVIGTGKKITLECSQTMGHDKMYWYQQDPGMELHLIHYSYGVNSTEKGDLSSESTVSRIRTEHFPLTLESARPSHTSQYLCASSRDSSSYNSPLHFGNGTRLTVT.

The chain carries TRBV27 and TRBJ2-2; possibly TRBD1 or TRBD2 for D (6 bases each). There are 14 residues in the CDR3. V lost 2 bases and J lost 6, with 10 bases in between. Per germline, CDR1 MNHEY and CDR2 SMNVEV (reference sequence). Here the CDR3 DNA reads TGTGCCAGCAGTTTAGGGGGGCCTCCCGGGGAGCTGTTTTTT. Protein: CASSLGGPPGELFF.

This clone was observed at least ten times. This chain joins TRBV5-6 and TRBJ1-2; 8 bases fit TRBD1. The length of the CDR3 is 13 residues. The germline gives CDR1 SGHDT, CDR2 YYEEEE. V shed 4 bases and J 2 bases; nucleotides not matched to a gene: 1. This chain's CDR3 is CASSRQGNYGYTF. Here the CDR3 DNA reads TGTGCCAGCAGCCGACAGGGGAACTATGGCTACACCTTC.

This clone occurred a few times. The J gene is TRBJ2-7, the V gene TRBV11-2; D gene uncertain. The V gene lost 1 base and the J gene lost 0 bases, with 10 bases spanning the gap. CDR1 is SGHAT and CDR2 is FQNNGV in the germline V gene. CDR3 length: 15 residues. The CDR3 sequence is CASSLGLGYSYEQYF. CDR3 sequence (DNA): TGTGCCAGCAGCTTAGGGCTAGGATACTCCTACGAGCAGTACTTC.

This chain uses TRBV11-2 with TRBJ1-2; a weak D match, TRBD1 (5 bases). CDR1 and CDR2 from the germline V gene are SGHAT and FQNNGV. Trimming removed 6 bases at V and 5 bases at J, with 16 bases between. CDR3 size: 14 residues. The CDR3 sequence: CASRPTGASYGYTF. CDR3 nucleotides: TGTGCCAGCAGACCAACCGGGGCCTCTTATGGCTACACCTTC.

This chain joins TRBV25-1 and TRBJ1-2; weak D call: TRBD1 (5 bases). This CDR3 contains 12 residues. V shed 4 bases and J shed 5 bases, with 8 bases lying between them. Germline V lookup: CDR1 MGHDK, CDR2 SYGVNS. The CDR3 region has the DNA TGTGCCAGCAGTGCAGGGTTGTATGGCTACACCTTC. Amino acid sequence: CASSAGLYGYTF.

This clone was observed a few times. The chain carries TRBV6-6 and TRBJ1-2; 8 bases map to TRBD1. The V and J ends lost 6 bases and 7 bases, in that order; junction bases with no gene match: 10. CDR3 size: 14 residues. Germline CDR1 is MNHNY and CDR2 is SVGAGI (reference sequence). The CDR3 nucleotides read TGTGCCAGCAGGACTGTGACAGGGGAAGCTGGCTACACCTTC. Protein product: CASRTVTGEAGYTF.

The chain combines TRBV5-8 with TRBJ1-5, with D unclear. Trimming cost V 0 bases and J 4 bases, with 8 bases left between them. The length of the CDR3 is 14 residues. In germline, CDR1 is SGHTS, CDR2 YDEGEE. The CDR3 loop reads CASSLDSRNQPQHF. The CDR3 DNA is TGTGCCAGCAGCTTGGATTCTCGAAATCAGCCCCAGCATTTT.

J is TRBJ2-5 and V is TRBV5-4, with a tentative D call TRBD1 (5 bases). This CDR3 spans 13 amino acids. Germline assignment: CDR1 SGHNT and CDR2 YYREEE (reference sequence). The germline V and J ends were trimmed by 4 bases and 4 bases, with 11 bases remaining between them. CDR3 in amino acids: CASSQGPTETQYF. CDR3 nucleotide sequence: TGTGCCAGCAGCCAGGGCCCAACAGAGACCCAGTACTTC.

CDR3 coding DNA: TGTGCCAGTAGTACCGGGACTGTTTCGGCAGAGACCCAGTACTTC. Residues: CASSTGTVSAETQYF. This chain links TRBV19 with TRBJ2-5; TRBD2 might be the D (6 bases). The CDR3 runs to 15 residues. Germline CDR1 is LNHDA and CDR2 is SQIVND (reference sequence). V was shortened by 4 bases and J by 4 bases, with 16 bases between the two germline ends. Full variable domain (rest looked up from reference TRBV19 and TRBJ2-5): DGGITQSPKYLFRKEGQNVTLSCEQNLNHDAMYWYRQDPGQGLRLIYYSQIVNDFQKGDIAEGYSVSREKKESFPLTVTSAQKNPTAFYLCASSTGTVSAETQYFGPGTRLLVL.

V and J are TRBV6-5 and TRBJ2-3; D could derive from TRBD1 or TRBD2 (6 bases each). CDR1 and CDR2 (germline): MNHEY, SVGAGI. The CDR3 runs 15 residues. Deletions cut 5 bases from V and 2 bases from J, with 14 bases between. Written as DNA, the CDR3 is TGTGCCAGCAGTGGCCGGGGGCGCGTCACAGATACGCAGTATTTT. This codes for CASSGRGRVTDTQYF.

This chain connects TRBV5-1 to TRBJ2-5; no definite D call. The V end was cut by 2 bases, the J end by 4 bases, with 9 bases between. The CDR3 length is 13 residues. In germline, CDR1 is SGHRS, CDR2 YFSETQ. The CDR3 DNA follows: TGCGCCAGCAGCTTCTTTAGTGGAGAGACCCAGTACTTC. It specifies CASSFFSGETQYF.

The J gene is TRBJ1-2, the V gene TRBV6-5; perhaps TRBD1 as D (5 bases). Deletions cut 5 bases from V and 8 bases from J, with 15 bases between. The CDR3 has 13 residues. From germline, CDR1 is MNHEY and CDR2 SVGAGI. CDR3 sequence reads: CASSPDSDGGYTF. The CDR3 coding sequence is TGTGCCAGCAGTCCAGACAGCGACGGGGGCTACACCTTC.

Many counts were recorded for this clone. The V and J genes are TRBV5-4 and TRBJ1-1, with D possibly being TRBD1 (6 bases). V lost 3 bases to trimming and J lost 1 base, with 16 bases between them. The CDR3 runs to 16 residues. Germline assignment: CDR1 SGHNT and CDR2 YYREEE (reference sequence). CDR3 protein: CASSSHRPGANTEAFF. The CDR3 bases are TGTGCCAGCAGCTCACACCGGCCGGGGGCGAACACTGAAGCTTTCTTT.

This clone has just one count. For the CDR3, the DNA is TGTGCCAGCAGAGGCACTCTAGATACGCAGTATTTT. As protein: CASRGTLDTQYF. The chain carries TRBV28 and TRBJ2-3, with D unresolved. Trimming shortened V by 6 bases and J by 5 bases, and 9 bases separated the two germline ends. Germline-derived CDR1 and CDR2 are MDHEN and SYDVKM. CDR3 length: 12 amino acids.

The J gene is TRBJ1-5, the V gene TRBV28; D gene ambiguous. V dropped 4 bases and J dropped 5 bases, with 6 bases sitting between them. There are 12 residues in the CDR3. In germline, CDR1 is MDHEN, CDR2 SYDVKM. The CDR3 here is CASSSSDQPQHF. The CDR3 DNA reads TGTGCCAGCAGTTCGTCCGATCAGCCCCAGCATTTT.